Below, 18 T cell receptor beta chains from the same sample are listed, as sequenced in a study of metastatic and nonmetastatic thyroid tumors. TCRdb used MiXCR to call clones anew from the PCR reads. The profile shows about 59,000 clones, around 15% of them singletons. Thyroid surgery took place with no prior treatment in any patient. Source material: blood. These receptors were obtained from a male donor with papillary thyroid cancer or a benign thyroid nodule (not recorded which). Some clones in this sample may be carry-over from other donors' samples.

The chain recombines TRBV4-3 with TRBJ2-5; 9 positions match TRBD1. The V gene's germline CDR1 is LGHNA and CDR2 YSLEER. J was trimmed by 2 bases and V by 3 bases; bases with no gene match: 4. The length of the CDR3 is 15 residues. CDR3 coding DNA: TGCGCCAGCAGCCATCTGGGACAGGGACAAGAGACCCAGTACTTC. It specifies CASSHLGQGQETQYF.

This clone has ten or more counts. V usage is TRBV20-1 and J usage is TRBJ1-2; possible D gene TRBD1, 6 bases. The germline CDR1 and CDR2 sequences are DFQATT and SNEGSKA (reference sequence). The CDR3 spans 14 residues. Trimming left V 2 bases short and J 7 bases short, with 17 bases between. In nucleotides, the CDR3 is TGCAGTGCTAGAATAACACCAGGGGAAGTTGGCTACACCTTC. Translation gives CSARITPGEVGYTF.

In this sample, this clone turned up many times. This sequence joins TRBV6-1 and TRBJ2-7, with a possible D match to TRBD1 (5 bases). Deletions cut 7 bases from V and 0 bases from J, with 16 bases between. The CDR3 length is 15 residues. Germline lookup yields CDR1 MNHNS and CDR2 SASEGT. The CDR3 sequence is CASTQGATGSYEQYF. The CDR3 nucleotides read TGTGCCAGCACCCAAGGGGCCACAGGCTCCTACGAGCAGTACTTC.

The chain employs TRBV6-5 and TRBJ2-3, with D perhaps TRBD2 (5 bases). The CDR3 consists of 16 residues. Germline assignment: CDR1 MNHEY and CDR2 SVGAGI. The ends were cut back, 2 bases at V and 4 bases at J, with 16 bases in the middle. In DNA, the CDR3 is TGTGCCAGCAGTTACGACGGGGAAAGAGTCGCAGATACGCAGTATTTT. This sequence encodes CASSYDGERVADTQYF.

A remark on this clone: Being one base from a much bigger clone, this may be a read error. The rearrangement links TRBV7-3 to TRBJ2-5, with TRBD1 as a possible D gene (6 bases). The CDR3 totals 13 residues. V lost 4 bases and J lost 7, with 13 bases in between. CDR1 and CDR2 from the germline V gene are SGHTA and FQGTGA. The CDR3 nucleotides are TGTGCCAGCAGCTACAGGGTATCCGGGACCCAGTACTTC. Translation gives CASSYRVSGTQYF.

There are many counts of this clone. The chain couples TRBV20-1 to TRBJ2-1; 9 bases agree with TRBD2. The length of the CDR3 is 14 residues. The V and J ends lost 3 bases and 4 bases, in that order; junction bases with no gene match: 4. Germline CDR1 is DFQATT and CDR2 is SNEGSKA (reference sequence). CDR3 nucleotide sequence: TGCAGTGCTAGTTGGCTAGCGGGATACAATGAGCAGTTCTTC. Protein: CSASWLAGYNEQFF.

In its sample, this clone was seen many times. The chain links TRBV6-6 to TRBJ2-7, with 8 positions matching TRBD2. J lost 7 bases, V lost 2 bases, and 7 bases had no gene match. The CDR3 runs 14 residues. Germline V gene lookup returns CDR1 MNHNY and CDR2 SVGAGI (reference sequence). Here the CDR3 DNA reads TGTGCCAGCAGTTACGACTCACTAGCGGAAGAGCAGTACTTC. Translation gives CASSYDSLAEEQYF.

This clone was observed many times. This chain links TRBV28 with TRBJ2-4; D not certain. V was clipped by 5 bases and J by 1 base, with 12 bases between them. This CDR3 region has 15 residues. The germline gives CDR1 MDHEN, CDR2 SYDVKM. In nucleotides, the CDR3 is TGTGCCAGCAGTCCATCCCTTGTCGCCAAAAACATTCAGTACTTC. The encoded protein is CASSPSLVAKNIQYF.

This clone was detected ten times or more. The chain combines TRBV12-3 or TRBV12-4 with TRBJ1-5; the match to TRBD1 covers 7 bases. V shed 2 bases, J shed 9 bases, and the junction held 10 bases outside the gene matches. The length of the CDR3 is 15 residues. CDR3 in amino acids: CASSLSGIGGPPQHF. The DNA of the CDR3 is TGTGCCAGCAGTTTATCAGGTATAGGGGGCCCGCCCCAGCATTTT.

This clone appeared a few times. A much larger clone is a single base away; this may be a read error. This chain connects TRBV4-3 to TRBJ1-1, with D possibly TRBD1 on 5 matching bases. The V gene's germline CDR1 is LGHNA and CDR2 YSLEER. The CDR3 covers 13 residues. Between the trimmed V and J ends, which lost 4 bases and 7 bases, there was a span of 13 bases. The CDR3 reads CASSPGHGREAFF. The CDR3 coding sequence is TGCGCCAGCAGCCCAGGACATGGTCGTGAAGCTTTCTTT.

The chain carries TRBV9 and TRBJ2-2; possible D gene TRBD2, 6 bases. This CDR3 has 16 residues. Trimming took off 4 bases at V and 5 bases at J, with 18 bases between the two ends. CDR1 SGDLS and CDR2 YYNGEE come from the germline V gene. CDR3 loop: CASSPRGWHPTGELFF. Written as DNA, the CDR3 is TGTGCCAGCAGCCCCCGGGGGTGGCATCCGACCGGGGAGCTGTTTTTT.

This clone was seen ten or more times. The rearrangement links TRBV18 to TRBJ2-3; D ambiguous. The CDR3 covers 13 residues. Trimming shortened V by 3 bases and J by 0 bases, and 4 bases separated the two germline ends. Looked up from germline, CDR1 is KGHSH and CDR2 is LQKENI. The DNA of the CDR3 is TGTGCCAGCTCACCCCCCAGCACAGATACGCAGTATTTT. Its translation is CASSPPSTDTQYF.

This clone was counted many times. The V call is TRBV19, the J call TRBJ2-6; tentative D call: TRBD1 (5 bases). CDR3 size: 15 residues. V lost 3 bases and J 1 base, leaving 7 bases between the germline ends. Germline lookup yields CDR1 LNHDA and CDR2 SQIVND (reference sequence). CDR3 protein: CASSMGQSGANVLTF. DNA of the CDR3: TGTGCCAGTAGTATGGGGCAATCTGGGGCCAACGTCCTGACTTTC.

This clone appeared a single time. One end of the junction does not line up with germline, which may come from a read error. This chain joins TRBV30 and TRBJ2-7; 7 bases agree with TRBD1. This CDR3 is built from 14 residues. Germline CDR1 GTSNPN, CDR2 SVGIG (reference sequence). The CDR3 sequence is CSWSQGDSAYEQYF. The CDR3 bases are TGTTCCTGGAGTCAAGGGGACAGTGCCTACGAGCAGTACTTC. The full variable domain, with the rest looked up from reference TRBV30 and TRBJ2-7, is SQTIHQWPATLVQPVGSPLSLECTVEGTSNPNLYWYRQAAGRGLQLLFYSVGIGQISSEVPQNLSASRPQDRQFILSSKKLLLSDSGFYLCSWSQGDSAYEQYFGPGTRLTVT.

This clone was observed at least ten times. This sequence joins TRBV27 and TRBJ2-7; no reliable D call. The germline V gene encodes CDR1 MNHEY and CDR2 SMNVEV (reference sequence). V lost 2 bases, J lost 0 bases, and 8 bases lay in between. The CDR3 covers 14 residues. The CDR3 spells CASSLKSSSYEQYF. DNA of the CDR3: TGTGCCAGCAGTTTAAAATCCAGCTCCTACGAGCAGTACTTC.

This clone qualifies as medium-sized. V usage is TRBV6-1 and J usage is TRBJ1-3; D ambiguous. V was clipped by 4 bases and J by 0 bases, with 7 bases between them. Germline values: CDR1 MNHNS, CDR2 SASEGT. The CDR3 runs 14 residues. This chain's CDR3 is CASSGQHSGNTIYF. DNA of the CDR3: TGTGCCAGCAGTGGTCAGCACTCTGGAAACACCATATATTTT.

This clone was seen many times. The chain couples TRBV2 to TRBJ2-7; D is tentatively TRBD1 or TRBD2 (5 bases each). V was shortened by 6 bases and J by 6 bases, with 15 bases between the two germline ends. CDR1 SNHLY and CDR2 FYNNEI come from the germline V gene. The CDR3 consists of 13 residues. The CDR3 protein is CASRARGVSEQYV. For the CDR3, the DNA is TGTGCCAGCAGGGCACGAGGGGTTTCCGAGCAGTACGTC.

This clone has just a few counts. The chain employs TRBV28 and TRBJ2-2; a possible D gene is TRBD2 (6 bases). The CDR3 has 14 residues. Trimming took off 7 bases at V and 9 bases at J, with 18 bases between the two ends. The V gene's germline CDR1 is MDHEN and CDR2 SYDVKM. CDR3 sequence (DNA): TGTGCCAGCATCCAGACTAGTGCTCGCTGGGAGCTGTTTTTT. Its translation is CASIQTSARWELFF.